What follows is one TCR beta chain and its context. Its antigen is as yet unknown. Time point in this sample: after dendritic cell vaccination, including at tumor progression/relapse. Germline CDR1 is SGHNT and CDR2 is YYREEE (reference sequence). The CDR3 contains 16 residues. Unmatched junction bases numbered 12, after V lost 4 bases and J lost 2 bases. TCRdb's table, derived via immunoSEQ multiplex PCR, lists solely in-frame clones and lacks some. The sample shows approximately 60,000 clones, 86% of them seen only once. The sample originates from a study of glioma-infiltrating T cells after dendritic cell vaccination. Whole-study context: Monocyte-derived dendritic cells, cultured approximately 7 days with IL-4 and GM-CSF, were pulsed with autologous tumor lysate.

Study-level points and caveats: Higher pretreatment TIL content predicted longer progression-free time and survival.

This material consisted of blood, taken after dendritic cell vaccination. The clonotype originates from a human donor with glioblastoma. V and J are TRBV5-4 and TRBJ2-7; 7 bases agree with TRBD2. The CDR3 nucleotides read TGTGCCAGCAGCCCCCCCGGTGGGGGGAGGGCCTACGAGCAGTACTTC. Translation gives CASSPPGGGRAYEQYF.